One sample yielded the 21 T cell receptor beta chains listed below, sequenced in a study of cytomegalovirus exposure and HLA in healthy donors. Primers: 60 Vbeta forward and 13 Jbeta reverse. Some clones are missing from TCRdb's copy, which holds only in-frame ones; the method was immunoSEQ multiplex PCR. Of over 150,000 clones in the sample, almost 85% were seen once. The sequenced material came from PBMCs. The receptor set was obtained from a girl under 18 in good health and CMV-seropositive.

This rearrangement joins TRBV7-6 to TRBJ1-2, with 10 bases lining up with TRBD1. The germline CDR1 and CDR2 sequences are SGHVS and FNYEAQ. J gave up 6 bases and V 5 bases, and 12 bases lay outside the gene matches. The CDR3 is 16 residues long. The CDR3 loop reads CASSPLEGQGSDGYTF. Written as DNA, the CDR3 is TGTGCCAGCAGCCCCCTAGAGGGACAGGGGTCGGATGGCTACACCTTC.

The DNA of the CDR3 is TGCGCCAGCAGCGTACAGGCTAATGAAAAACTGTTTTTT. It translates to CASSVQANEKLFF. This rearrangement joins TRBV5-1 to TRBJ1-4; maybe TRBD1 (5 bases). Per the germline V gene, CDR1 is SGHRS and CDR2 is YFSETQ. V shed 4 bases and J shed 3 bases, with 7 bases lying between them. The CDR3 loop spans 13 amino acids.

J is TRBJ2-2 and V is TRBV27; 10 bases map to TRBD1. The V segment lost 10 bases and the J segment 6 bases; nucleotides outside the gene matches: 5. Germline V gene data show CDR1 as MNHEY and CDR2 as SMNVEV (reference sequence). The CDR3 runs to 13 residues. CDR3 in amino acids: CATRDRGPGELFF. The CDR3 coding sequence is TGTGCCACCCGGGACAGGGGCCCCGGGGAGCTGTTTTTT.

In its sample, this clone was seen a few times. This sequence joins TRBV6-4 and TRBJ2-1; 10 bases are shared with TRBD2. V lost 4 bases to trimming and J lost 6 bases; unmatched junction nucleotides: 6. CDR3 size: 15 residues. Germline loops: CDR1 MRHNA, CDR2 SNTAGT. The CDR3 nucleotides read TGTGCCAGCAGTGCCAGCGGGGGGGCCTCCAATGAGCAGTTCTTC. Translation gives CASSASGGASNEQFF.

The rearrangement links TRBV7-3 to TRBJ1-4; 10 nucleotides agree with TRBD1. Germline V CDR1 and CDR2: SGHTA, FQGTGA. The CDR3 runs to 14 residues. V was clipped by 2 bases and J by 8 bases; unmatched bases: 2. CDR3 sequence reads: CASSLDRGLEKLFF. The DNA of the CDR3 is TGTGCCAGCAGCTTAGACAGGGGGCTGGAAAAACTGTTTTTT.

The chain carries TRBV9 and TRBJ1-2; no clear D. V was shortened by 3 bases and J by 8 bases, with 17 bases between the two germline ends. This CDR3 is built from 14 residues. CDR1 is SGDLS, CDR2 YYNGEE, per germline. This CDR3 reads CASSGQGRKDGYTF. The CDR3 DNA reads TGTGCCAGCAGCGGTCAAGGGAGGAAGGACGGCTACACCTTC.

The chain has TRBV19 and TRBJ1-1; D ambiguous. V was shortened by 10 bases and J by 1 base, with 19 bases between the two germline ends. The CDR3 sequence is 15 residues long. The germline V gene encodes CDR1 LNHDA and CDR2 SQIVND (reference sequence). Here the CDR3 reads CATSGGNLGNTEAFF. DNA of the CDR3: TGTGCCACCTCCGGAGGGAATCTGGGGAACACTGAAGCTTTCTTT.

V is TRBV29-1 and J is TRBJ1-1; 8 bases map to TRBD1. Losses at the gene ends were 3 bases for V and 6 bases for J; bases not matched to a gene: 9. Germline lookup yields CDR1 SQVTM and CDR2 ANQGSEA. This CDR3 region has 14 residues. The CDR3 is CSVDGQGALPEAFF. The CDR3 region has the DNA TGCAGCGTTGACGGCCAGGGGGCGCTCCCTGAAGCTTTCTTT. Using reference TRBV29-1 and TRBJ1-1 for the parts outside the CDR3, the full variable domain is SAVISQKPSRDICQRGTSLTIQCQVDSQVTMMFWYRQQPGQSLTLIATANQGSEATYESGFVIDKFPISRPNLTFSTLTVSNMSPEDSSIYLCSVDGQGALPEAFFGQGTRLTVV.

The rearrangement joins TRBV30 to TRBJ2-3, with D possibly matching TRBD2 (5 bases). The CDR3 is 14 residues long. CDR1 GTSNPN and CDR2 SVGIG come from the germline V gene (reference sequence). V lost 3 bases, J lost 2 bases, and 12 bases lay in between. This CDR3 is CAWRGERYTDTQYF. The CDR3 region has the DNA TGTGCCTGGAGGGGAGAACGGTACACAGATACGCAGTATTTT.

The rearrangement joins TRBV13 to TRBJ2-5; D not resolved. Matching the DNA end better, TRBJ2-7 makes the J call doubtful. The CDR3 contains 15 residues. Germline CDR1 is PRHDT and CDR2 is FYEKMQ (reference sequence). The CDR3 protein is CASSFDIFGPYEQYF. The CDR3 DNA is TGTGCCAGCAGCTTCGATATTTTCGGTCCCTACGAGCAGTACTTC.

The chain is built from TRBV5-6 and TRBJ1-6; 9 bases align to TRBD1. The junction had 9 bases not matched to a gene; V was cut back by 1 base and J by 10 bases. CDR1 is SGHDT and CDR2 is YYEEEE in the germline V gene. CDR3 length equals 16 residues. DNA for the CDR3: TGTGCCAGCAGCTTGCCGGGACAGGGAGGAAGATCACCCCTCCACTTT. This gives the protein CASSLPGQGGRSPLHF.

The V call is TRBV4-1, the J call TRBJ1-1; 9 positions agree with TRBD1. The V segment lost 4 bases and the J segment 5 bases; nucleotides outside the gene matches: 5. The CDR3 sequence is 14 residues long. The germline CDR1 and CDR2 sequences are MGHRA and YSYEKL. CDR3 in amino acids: CASSPHRGQTEAFF. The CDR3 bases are TGCGCCAGCAGCCCACACAGGGGGCAAACTGAAGCTTTCTTT.

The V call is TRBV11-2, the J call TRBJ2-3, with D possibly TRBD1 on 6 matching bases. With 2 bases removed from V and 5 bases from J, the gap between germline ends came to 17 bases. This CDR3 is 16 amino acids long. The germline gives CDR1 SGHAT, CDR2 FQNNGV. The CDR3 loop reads CASSLLQRTRGDTQYF. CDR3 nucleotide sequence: TGTGCCAGCAGCTTATTGCAGAGGACCAGGGGAGATACGCAGTATTTT.

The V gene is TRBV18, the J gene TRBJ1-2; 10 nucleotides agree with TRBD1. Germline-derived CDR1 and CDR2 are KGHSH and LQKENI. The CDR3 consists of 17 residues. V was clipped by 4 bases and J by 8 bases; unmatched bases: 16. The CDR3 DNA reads TGTGCCAGCTCACGCGTCTCTGGGGACAGGGGTTCCAGGGGCTACACCTTC. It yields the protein CASSRVSGDRGSRGYTF.

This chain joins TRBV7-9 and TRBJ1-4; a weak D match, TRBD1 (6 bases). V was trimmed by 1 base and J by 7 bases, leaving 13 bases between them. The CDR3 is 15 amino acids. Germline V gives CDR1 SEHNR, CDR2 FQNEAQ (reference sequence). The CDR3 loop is CASSLGQAKGEKLFF. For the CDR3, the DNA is TGTGCCAGCAGCTTAGGACAGGCTAAGGGTGAAAAACTGTTTTTT.

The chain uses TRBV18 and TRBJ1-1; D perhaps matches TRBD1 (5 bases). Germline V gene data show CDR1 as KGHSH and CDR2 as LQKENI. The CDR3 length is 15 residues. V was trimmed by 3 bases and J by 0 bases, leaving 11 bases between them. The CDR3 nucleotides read TGTGCCAGCTCACCCTTGGGACTCATGAACACTGAAGCTTTCTTT. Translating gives CASSPLGLMNTEAFF.

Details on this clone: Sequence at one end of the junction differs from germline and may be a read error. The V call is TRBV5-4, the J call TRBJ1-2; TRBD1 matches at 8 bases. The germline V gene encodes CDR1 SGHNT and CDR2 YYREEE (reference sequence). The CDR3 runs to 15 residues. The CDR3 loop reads CASSLWTGSNYGYAF. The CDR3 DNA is TGTGCCAGCAGCCTCTGGACAGGGTCTAACTATGGCTACGCCTTC.

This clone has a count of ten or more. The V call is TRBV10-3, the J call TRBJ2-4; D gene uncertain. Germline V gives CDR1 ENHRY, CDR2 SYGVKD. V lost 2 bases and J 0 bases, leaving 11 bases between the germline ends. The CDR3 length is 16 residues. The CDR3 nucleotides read TGTGCCATCAGTGAGGAAATTTGGCTAGCCAAAAACATTCAGTACTTC. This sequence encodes CAISEEIWLAKNIQYF.

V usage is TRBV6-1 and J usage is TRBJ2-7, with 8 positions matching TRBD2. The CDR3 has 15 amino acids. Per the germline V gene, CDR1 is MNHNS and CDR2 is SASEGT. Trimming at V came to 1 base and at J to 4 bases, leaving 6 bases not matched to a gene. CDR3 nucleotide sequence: TGTGCCAGCAGTGAAGGGGCGGGGGGCATTTACGAGCAGTACTTC. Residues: CASSEGAGGIYEQYF.

CDR3 DNA: TGTGCCAGCAGCAACGGACTGAGTACTAGCACAGATACGCAGTATTTT. As protein: CASSNGLSTSTDTQYF. V gene TRBV9 combines with J gene TRBJ2-3; D is possibly TRBD2 (5 bases). Looked up from germline, CDR1 is SGDLS and CDR2 is YYNGEE. Trimming removed 4 bases from V and 0 bases from J, with 15 bases in between. The CDR3 consists of 16 residues. Together with reference TRBV9 and TRBJ2-3, the CDR3 gives the full variable domain: DSGVTQTPKHLITATGQRVTLRCSPRSGDLSVYWYQQSLDQGLQFLIQYYNGEERAKGNILERFSAQQFPDLHSELNLSSLELGDSALYFCASSNGLSTSTDTQYFGPGTRLTVL.

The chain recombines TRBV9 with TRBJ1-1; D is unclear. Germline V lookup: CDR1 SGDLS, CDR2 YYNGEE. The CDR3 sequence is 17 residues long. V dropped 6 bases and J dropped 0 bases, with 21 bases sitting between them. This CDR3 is CASTYSGREIVNTEAFF. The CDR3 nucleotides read TGTGCCAGCACCTATTCTGGACGGGAAATCGTGAACACTGAAGCTTTCTTT. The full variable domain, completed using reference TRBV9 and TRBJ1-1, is DSGVTQTPKHLITATGQRVTLRCSPRSGDLSVYWYQQSLDQGLQFLIQYYNGEERAKGNILERFSAQQFPDLHSELNLSSLELGDSALYFCASTYSGREIVNTEAFFGQGTRLTVV.